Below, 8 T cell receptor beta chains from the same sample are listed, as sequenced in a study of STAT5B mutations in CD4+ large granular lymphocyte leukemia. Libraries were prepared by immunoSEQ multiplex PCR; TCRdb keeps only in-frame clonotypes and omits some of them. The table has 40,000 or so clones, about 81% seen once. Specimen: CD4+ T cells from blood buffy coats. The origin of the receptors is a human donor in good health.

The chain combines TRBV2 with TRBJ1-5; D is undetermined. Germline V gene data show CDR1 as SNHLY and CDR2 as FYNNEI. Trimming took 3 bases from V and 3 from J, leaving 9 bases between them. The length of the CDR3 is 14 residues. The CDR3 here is CASSDSSINQPQHF. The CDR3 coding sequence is TGTGCCAGCAGTGATTCAAGCATCAATCAGCCCCAGCATTTT.

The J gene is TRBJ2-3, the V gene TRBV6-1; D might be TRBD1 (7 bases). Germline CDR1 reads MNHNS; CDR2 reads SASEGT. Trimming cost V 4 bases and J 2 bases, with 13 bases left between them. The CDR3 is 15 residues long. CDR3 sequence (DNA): TGTGCCAGCAGTGGGAGGGGGCAGATCACAGATACGCAGTATTTT. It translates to CASSGRGQITDTQYF.

Written as DNA, the CDR3 is TGTGCCAGCAGCTTAGCGGGGACTAGTCTGGAGACCCAGTACTTC. Protein product: CASSLAGTSLETQYF. The chain uses TRBV7-7 and TRBJ2-5; the match to TRBD2 covers 8 bases. Germline CDR1 is SSHAT and CDR2 is FNYEAQ (reference sequence). V shed 0 bases, J shed 5 bases, and the junction held 5 bases outside the gene matches. The CDR3 totals 15 residues.

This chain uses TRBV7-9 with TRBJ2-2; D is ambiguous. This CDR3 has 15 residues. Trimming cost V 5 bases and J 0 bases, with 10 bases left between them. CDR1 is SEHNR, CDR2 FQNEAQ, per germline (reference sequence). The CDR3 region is CASSLGYANTGELFF. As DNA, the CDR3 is TGTGCCAGCAGCCTCGGGTACGCGAACACCGGGGAGCTGTTTTTT. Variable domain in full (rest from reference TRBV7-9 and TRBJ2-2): DTGVSQNPRHKITKRGQNVTFRCDPISEHNRLYWYRQTLGQGPEFLTYFQNEAQLEKSRLLSDRFSAERPKGSFSTLEIQRTEQGDSAMYLCASSLGYANTGELFFGEGSRLTVL.

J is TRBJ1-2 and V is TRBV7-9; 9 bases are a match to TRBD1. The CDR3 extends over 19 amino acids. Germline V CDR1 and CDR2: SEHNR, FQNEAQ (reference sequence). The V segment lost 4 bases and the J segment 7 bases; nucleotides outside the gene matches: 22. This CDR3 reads CASSSPFLPRDRAYSGYTF. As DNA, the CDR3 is TGTGCCAGCAGCTCACCTTTCCTTCCTCGGGACAGGGCATACTCTGGCTACACCTTC. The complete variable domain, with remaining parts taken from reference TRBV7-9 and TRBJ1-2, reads DTGVSQNPRHKITKRGQNVTFRCDPISEHNRLYWYRQTLGQGPEFLTYFQNEAQLEKSRLLSDRFSAERPKGSFSTLEIQRTEQGDSAMYLCASSSPFLPRDRAYSGYTFGSGTRLTVV.

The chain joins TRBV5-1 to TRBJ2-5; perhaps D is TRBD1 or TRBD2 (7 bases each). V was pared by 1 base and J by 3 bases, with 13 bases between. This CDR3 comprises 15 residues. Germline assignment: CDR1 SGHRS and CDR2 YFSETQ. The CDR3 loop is CASSLTRGGEETQYF. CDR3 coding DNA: TGCGCCAGCAGCTTGACCAGGGGGGGTGAAGAGACCCAGTACTTC.

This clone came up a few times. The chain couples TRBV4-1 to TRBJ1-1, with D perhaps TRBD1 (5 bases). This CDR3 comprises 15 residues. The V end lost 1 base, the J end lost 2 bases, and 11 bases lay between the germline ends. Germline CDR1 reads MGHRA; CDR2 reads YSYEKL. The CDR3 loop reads CASSQVLTANTEAFF. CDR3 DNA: TGCGCCAGCAGCCAAGTCCTGACAGCTAACACTGAAGCTTTCTTT.

The CDR3: CASSLGTAGANVLTF. In DNA form, the CDR3 reads TGTGCCAGCAGCCTAGGGACGGCTGGGGCCAACGTCCTGACTTTC. V gene TRBV7-6 combines with J gene TRBJ2-6; D could derive from TRBD1 or TRBD2 (5 bases each). The V gene lost 5 bases and the J gene lost 2 bases, with 10 bases spanning the gap. Per the germline V gene, CDR1 is SGHVS and CDR2 is FNYEAQ. The CDR3 has 15 amino acids.